What follows is one T cell receptor beta chain and its context. No conserved phenylalanine or tryptophan ends this CDR3, so it is likely a read error. The data belong to a study of blood T cells in healthy people across ages. This CDR3 is 14 amino acids long. V gave up 6 bases and J gave up 5 bases; unmatched junction bases: 9. Germline assignment: CDR1 MNHEY and CDR2 SVGEGT. A second about 6 to 12 cycle PCR used barcoded and J-beta primers. One entry per CDR3 protein results from TCRdb running MiXCR on the 5' RACE reads. The data show 1.5 million to 2 million distinct CDR3 sequences, with around 35% seen just once and approximately 11% held by the top ten.

This clonotype was sampled from a young woman in good health. This chain uses TRBV6-2 or TRBV6-3 with TRBJ2-5; 7 nucleotides match TRBD1. The specimen sequenced was blood. CDR3 loop: CASSRPGRGETQYL. CDR3 in DNA: TGTGCCAGCAGCCGCCCGGGCAGGGGGGAGACCCAGTACTTA.